This T cell receptor beta chain was identified during a study of patients and donors after allogeneic stem cell transplantation. This CDR3 is built from 18 residues. The germline V gene has CDR1 MNHEY and CDR2 SMNVEV (reference sequence). V lost 5 bases and J 5 bases, leaving 24 bases between the germline ends. TCRdb processed the RT-PCR reads anew with MiXCR; each CDR3 protein has one entry. The data contain roughly 880,000 distinct CDR3 sequences, under 20% of them seen just once; the ten biggest clones take up around 5.5%. The chain recombines TRBV27 with TRBJ2-2; TRBD2 might be the D (8 bases). This receptor was identified in a human donor who was either an allogeneic HSCT recipient or a stem cell or donor lymphocyte infusion donor (not recorded which). It is not recorded whose cells these are; they may come from a transplant donor. The sequencing input was blood, either unsorted or a sorted T cell fraction (not recorded which). The CDR3 nucleotides are TGTGCCAGCAGTCGAGCGGGAGTCAGACAGGGTTGGACCGGGGAGCTGTTTTTT. Translation: CASSRAGVRQGWTGELFF.